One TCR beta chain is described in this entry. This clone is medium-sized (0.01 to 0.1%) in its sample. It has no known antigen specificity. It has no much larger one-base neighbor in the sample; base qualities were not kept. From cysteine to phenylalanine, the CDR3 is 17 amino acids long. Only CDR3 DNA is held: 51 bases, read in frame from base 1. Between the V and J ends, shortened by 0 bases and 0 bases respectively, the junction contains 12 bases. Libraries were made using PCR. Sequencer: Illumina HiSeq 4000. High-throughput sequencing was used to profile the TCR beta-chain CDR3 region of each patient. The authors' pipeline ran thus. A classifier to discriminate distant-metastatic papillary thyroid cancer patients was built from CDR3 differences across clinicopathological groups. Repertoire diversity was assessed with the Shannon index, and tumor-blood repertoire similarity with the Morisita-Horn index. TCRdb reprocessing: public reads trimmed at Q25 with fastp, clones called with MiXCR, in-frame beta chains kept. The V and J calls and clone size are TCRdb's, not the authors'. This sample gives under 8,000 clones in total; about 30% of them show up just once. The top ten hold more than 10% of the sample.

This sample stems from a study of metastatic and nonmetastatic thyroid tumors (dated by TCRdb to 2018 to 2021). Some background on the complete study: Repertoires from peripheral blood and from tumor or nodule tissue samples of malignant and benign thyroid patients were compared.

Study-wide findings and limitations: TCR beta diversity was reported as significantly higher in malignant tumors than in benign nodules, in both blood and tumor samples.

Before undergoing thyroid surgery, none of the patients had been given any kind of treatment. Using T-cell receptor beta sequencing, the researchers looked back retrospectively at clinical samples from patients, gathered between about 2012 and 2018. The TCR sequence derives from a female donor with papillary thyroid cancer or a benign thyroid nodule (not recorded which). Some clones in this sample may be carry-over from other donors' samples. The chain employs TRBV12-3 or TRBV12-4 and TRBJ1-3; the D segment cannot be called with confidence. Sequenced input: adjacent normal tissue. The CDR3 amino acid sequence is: CASSLAVDGFSGNTIYF. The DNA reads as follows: TGTGCCAGCAGTTTAGCGGTTGACGGTTTCTCTGGAAACACCATATATTTT.